The 2 T cell receptor beta chains reported below all come from one sample, sequenced in a study of blood T cell repertoires in COVID-19. Sequencing was performed with immunoSEQ multiplex PCR; in TCRdb, only in-frame clones are kept and a portion is missing. Among approximately 68,000 clones listed, roughly 84% were seen once. The sequenced material came from peripheral blood. These receptors were obtained from a man aged 45-60 years with active COVID-19.

The sample holds one count of this clone. V and J are TRBV2 and TRBJ2-5; 7 bases match TRBD1. The germline gives CDR1 SNHLY, CDR2 FYNNEI. The CDR3 consists of 13 residues. The ends lost 6 bases at V and 5 bases at J; junction bases unmatched: 6. CDR3: CASRRTGGETQYF. The CDR3 nucleotides read TGTGCCAGCAGGCGGACAGGAGGCGAGACCCAGTACTTC.

J is TRBJ2-5 and V is TRBV6-2 or TRBV6-3; 7 bases are a match to TRBD2. The CDR3 has 12 residues. The J segment lost 11 bases and the V segment lost 2 bases, leaving 5 bases of the junction unmatched. Looked up from germline, CDR1 is MNHEY and CDR2 is SVGEGT. Here the CDR3 reads CASSYHREVQYF. In nucleotides, the CDR3 is TGTGCCAGCAGTTACCATCGGGAGGTTCAGTACTTC.